This passage covers 24 T cell receptor beta chains from one sample sequenced in a study of T cell changes during pregnancy in multiple sclerosis. Clones were sequenced by immunoSEQ multiplex PCR, and TCRdb holds only the in-frame ones, with some missing. The table has tens of thousands of clones, 92% seen once. Sequenced here: peripheral blood, sampled in the second trimester of pregnancy. The receptors were gathered from a female donor with multiple sclerosis, enrolled in a pregnancy study.

The chain has TRBV6-5 and TRBJ1-2; no reliable D call. The germline V gene has CDR1 MNHEY and CDR2 SVGAGI. The CDR3 is 12 residues long. The ends were cut back, 10 bases at V and 4 bases at J, with 13 bases in the middle. The CDR3 region is CAIADSFYGYTF. The CDR3 DNA reads TGTGCCATCGCCGATAGCTTCTATGGCTACACCTTC.

This clone was seen a few times. The DNA for the CDR3 is TGCGCCAGCACCCCAGGGACAAAGGGAGCTTTCTTT. This gives the protein CASTPGTKGAFF. The V call is TRBV10-2, the J call TRBJ1-1, with D possibly matching TRBD1 (6 bases). There are 12 residues in the CDR3. Trimming left V 7 bases short and J 10 bases short, with 16 bases between. CDR1 is WSHSY, CDR2 SAAADI, per germline.

J is TRBJ2-1 and V is TRBV11-3, with TRBD2 matching 8 bases. The CDR3 runs 16 residues. Looked up from germline, CDR1 is SGHNT and CDR2 is YENEEA. V dropped 1 base and J dropped 3; count of bases not matched to a gene: 5. CDR3 amino acids: CASSLGRGGSYNEQFF. DNA for the CDR3: TGTGCCAGCAGCTTAGGACGCGGGGGGAGCTACAATGAGCAGTTCTTC.

The chain recombines TRBV28 with TRBJ2-7, with 9 positions matching TRBD2. CDR3 size: 14 residues. From germline, CDR1 is MDHEN and CDR2 SYDVKM. Trimming removed 8 bases from V and 3 bases from J; junction bases left unmatched: 8. The CDR3 protein is CASHAGTSRYEQYF. The CDR3, as DNA: TGTGCCAGCCACGCCGGGACTAGCCGCTACGAGCAGTACTTC. Variable domain in full (rest from reference TRBV28 and TRBJ2-7): DVKVTQSSRYLVKRTGEKVFLECVQDMDHENMFWYRQDPGLGLRLIYFSYDVKMKEKGDIPEGYSVSREKKERFSLILESASTNQTSMYLCASHAGTSRYEQYFGPGTRLTVT.

V and J are TRBV28 and TRBJ2-5; 14 bases map to TRBD2. The CDR3 totals 20 residues. Germline V gene lookup returns CDR1 MDHEN and CDR2 SYDVKM. V trimming: 5 bases; J trimming: 5 bases; junction bases outside the gene matches: 19. The CDR3 sequence: CASSKLPKRLAGGGRETQYF. In nucleotides, the CDR3 is TGTGCCAGCAGTAAGCTCCCGAAGAGACTAGCGGGAGGGGGTAGGGAGACCCAGTACTTC.

The chain joins TRBV7-8 to TRBJ1-1, with 7 nucleotides matching TRBD1. Looked up from germline, CDR1 is SGHVS and CDR2 is FQNEAQ. After removal of 1 base from V and 1 base from J, the junction contained 3 bases not matched to a gene. The CDR3 is made up of 15 amino acids. The CDR3 nucleotides are TGTGCCAGCAGCTTAGGCAGGGGGACGAACACTGAAGCTTTCTTT. Translation gives CASSLGRGTNTEAFF.

Only one count was recorded for this clone. DNA of the CDR3: TGTGCCTCCAGAGGGAACATGAACACTGAAGCTTTCTTT. This sequence encodes CASRGNMNTEAFF. V usage is TRBV30 and J usage is TRBJ1-1; D ambiguous. The germline V gene has CDR1 GTSNPN and CDR2 SVGIG (reference sequence). Trimming cost V 7 bases and J 0 bases, with 12 bases left between them. The CDR3 is 13 amino acids. Filled out from reference TRBV30 and TRBJ1-1, the complete variable domain reads SQTIHQWPATLVQPVGSPLSLECTVEGTSNPNLYWYRQAAGRGLQLLFYSVGIGQISSEVPQNLSASRPQDRQFILSSKKLLLSDSGFYLCASRGNMNTEAFFGQGTRLTVV.

CDR3 DNA: TGTGCCAGCAGCTTAGAGAGCGGGGGGGCGAATGAGCAGTTCTTC. Translation: CASSLESGGANEQFF. V and J are TRBV11-3 and TRBJ2-1, with 10 nucleotides matching TRBD2. J was trimmed by 7 bases and V by 0 bases; bases with no gene match: 3. The CDR3 has 15 amino acids. In germline, CDR1 is SGHNT, CDR2 YENEEA.

The V gene is TRBV27, the J gene TRBJ1-1, with 9 nucleotides matching TRBD1. The CDR3 is made up of 15 amino acids. Looked up from germline, CDR1 is MNHEY and CDR2 is SMNVEV (reference sequence). V gave up 6 bases and J gave up 5 bases; unmatched junction bases: 10. CDR3: CASRGNRGPYTEAFF. CDR3 DNA: TGTGCCAGCAGGGGAAACAGGGGGCCCTATACTGAAGCTTTCTTT.

The CDR3 sequence is CASSLVGRNRGGEQFF. The CDR3 DNA is TGTGCCAGCAGCTTAGTTGGGAGGAACAGGGGTGGTGAGCAGTTCTTC. This chain joins TRBV7-6 and TRBJ2-1; tentative D call: TRBD1 (7 bases). The ends were cut back, 1 base at V and 9 bases at J, with 19 bases in the middle. The CDR3 consists of 16 residues. The germline gives CDR1 SGHVS, CDR2 FNYEAQ.

V is TRBV27 and J is TRBJ1-2; D is uncertain. CDR1 is MNHEY, CDR2 SMNVEV, per germline (reference sequence). The CDR3 has 13 amino acids. Trimming took 5 bases from V and 7 from J, leaving 14 bases between them. CDR3 nucleotides: TGTGCCAGCAGTCCCCTCGGGAGCGCTGGCTACACCTTC. It encodes CASSPLGSAGYTF.

The genes are TRBV11-2 and TRBJ1-1; no clear D gene. The CDR3 runs 12 residues. Trimming stripped 5 bases from V and 6 bases from J, with 10 bases between. Germline V CDR1 and CDR2: SGHAT, FQNNGV. The CDR3 region has the DNA TGTGCCAGCAGCCCGTCGGGAGCTGAAGCTTTCTTT. Translation gives CASSPSGAEAFF. Variable domain in full (rest from reference TRBV11-2 and TRBJ1-1): EAGVAQSPRYKIIEKRQSVAFWCNPISGHATLYWYQQILGQGPKLLIQFQNNGVVDDSQLPKDRFSAERLKGVDSTLKIQPAKLEDSAVYLCASSPSGAEAFFGQGTRLTVV.

Notes on this clone: At one end the junction does not follow the germline gene, possibly because of a read error. The chain carries TRBV4-1 and TRBJ1-2, with 7 bases matching TRBD1. Germline V gene lookup returns CDR1 MGHRA and CDR2 YSYEKL. The CDR3 covers 13 residues. As DNA, the CDR3 is TGCGCCAGCAGCCAAGATCGGGACAGAGGCGCGGCGTTC. Translated: CASSQDRDRGAAF.

This sequence joins TRBV7-2 and TRBJ2-1; TRBD2 aligns across 10 bases. This CDR3 is built from 15 residues. Germline values: CDR1 SGHTA, CDR2 FQGNSA. The V and J ends lost 5 bases and 3 bases, in that order; junction bases with no gene match: 4. The CDR3 coding sequence is TGTGCCAGCAGCCTAGGACTAGCGGACTACAATGAGCAGTTCTTC. Its protein is CASSLGLADYNEQFF.

In this sample, this clone turned up a few times. This chain joins TRBV6-1 and TRBJ1-2; D possibly corresponds to TRBD1 (6 bases). CDR3 length: 14 amino acids. The germline V gene encodes CDR1 MNHNS and CDR2 SASEGT. V shed 4 bases and J shed 4 bases, with 13 bases lying between them. CDR3 nucleotides: TGTGCCAGCAGTGGACAGGAAGGAGGCTATGGCTACACCTTC. Translating gives CASSGQEGGYGYTF.

This sequence joins TRBV19 and TRBJ2-3, with 8 positions matching TRBD2. V gave up 3 bases and J gave up 6 bases; unmatched junction bases: 8. The germline V gene has CDR1 LNHDA and CDR2 SQIVND (reference sequence). This CDR3 has 15 residues. CDR3 in DNA: TGTGCCAGTAGTATGCGGGAGGCATCCCAGGATACGCAGTATTTT. Its protein is CASSMREASQDTQYF.

The chain is built from TRBV7-6 and TRBJ1-5; D uncertain. Germline V gene lookup returns CDR1 SGHVS and CDR2 FNYEAQ. V was cut by 1 base and J by 5 bases, with 21 bases left in between. There are 18 residues in the CDR3. CDR3 sequence reads: CASSLDGGLGLADQPQHF. The CDR3 DNA reads as TGTGCCAGCAGCTTAGATGGAGGGCTAGGGCTGGCGGATCAGCCCCAGCATTTT. Full variable domain (outside the CDR3, taken from reference TRBV7-6 and TRBJ1-5): GAGVSQSPRYKVTKRGQDVALRCDPISGHVSLYWYRQALGQGPEFLTYFNYEAQQDKSGLPNDRFSAERPEGSISTLTIQRTEQRDSAMYRCASSLDGGLGLADQPQHFGDGTRLSIL.

The rearrangement joins TRBV5-1 to TRBJ2-1, with 11 positions matching TRBD2. The CDR3 has 19 residues. In germline, CDR1 is SGHRS, CDR2 YFSETQ. V lost 3 bases to trimming and J lost 0 bases; unmatched junction nucleotides: 11. The CDR3 loop is CASSSTSGALMSSYNEQFF. Here the CDR3 DNA reads TGCGCCAGCAGCTCGACTAGCGGGGCCTTGATGAGCTCCTACAATGAGCAGTTCTTC.

The genes are TRBV30 and TRBJ1-6, with D maybe TRBD1 (5 bases). Germline lookup yields CDR1 GTSNPN and CDR2 SVGIG (reference sequence). V lost 0 bases, J lost 7 bases, and 10 bases lay in between. The CDR3 length is 14 residues. DNA for the CDR3: TGTGCCTGGAGTGTAACAGGCCCCAATTCACCCCTCCACTTT. Translation gives CAWSVTGPNSPLHF.

V is TRBV4-1 and J is TRBJ2-7, with D possibly TRBD1 on 5 matching bases. V dropped 4 bases and J dropped 5 bases, with 15 bases sitting between them. Per germline, CDR1 MGHRA and CDR2 YSYEKL. This CDR3 spans 14 amino acids. This CDR3 reads CASSPTVASDEQYF. In nucleotides, the CDR3 is TGCGCCAGCAGCCCGACAGTAGCTTCGGACGAGCAGTACTTC.

The rearrangement uses TRBV6-5 and TRBJ1-1; TRBD1 is a possible D gene (5 bases). The CDR3 is made up of 14 amino acids. Germline CDR1 reads MNHEY; CDR2 reads SVGAGI. Trimming removed 0 bases from V and 6 bases from J, with 11 bases in between. The DNA of the CDR3 is TGTGCCAGCAGTTACTCCAAGGGGTTGGCTGAAGCTTTCTTT. It specifies CASSYSKGLAEAFF.

The V and J genes are TRBV28 and TRBJ2-1; the D gene is possibly TRBD1 (6 bases). V was trimmed by 4 bases and J by 5 bases, leaving 21 bases between them. Germline lookup yields CDR1 MDHEN and CDR2 SYDVKM. The CDR3 length is 17 residues. The CDR3 is CASSSTDRISDNNEQFF. The CDR3 region has the DNA TGTGCCAGCAGTTCGACCGACAGGATTTCGGATAACAATGAGCAGTTCTTC. Using reference TRBV28 and TRBJ2-1 for the parts outside the CDR3, the full variable domain is DVKVTQSSRYLVKRTGEKVFLECVQDMDHENMFWYRQDPGLGLRLIYFSYDVKMKEKGDIPEGYSVSREKKERFSLILESASTNQTSMYLCASSSTDRISDNNEQFFGPGTRLTVL.

J is TRBJ2-3 and V is TRBV7-8; TRBD2 aligns across 11 bases. After removal of 5 bases from V and 3 bases from J, the junction contained 16 bases not matched to a gene. Germline V gene sequence: CDR1 SGHVS, CDR2 FQNEAQ. This CDR3 has 19 amino acids. In nucleotides, the CDR3 is TGTGCCAGCAGCCCATTCGATAGCGGGAGGGCCGGTTTTACAGATACGCAGTATTTT. Translation: CASSPFDSGRAGFTDTQYF.

This clone has just a few counts. The chain links TRBV27 to TRBJ1-6; a weak D match, TRBD1 (6 bases). CDR3 length: 16 amino acids. Germline CDR1 is MNHEY and CDR2 is SMNVEV (reference sequence). V lost 0 bases, J lost 4 bases, and 10 bases lay in between. The CDR3 here is CASSLSSGHYNSPLHF. CDR3 DNA: TGTGCCAGCAGTTTATCTTCGGGACATTATAATTCACCCCTCCACTTT.